The rows below give T cell receptor beta chains drawn from one sample of a study of T cell responses to AZD1222 COVID-19 vaccine. Only in-frame clones appear in the TCRdb table, and some are missing; sequencing was by immunoSEQ multiplex PCR. Among some 40,000 clones listed, over 70% were seen once. Specimen: peripheral blood, collected on day 0 of AZD1222 vaccination. The origin of the receptors is an adult in good health. CDR3s include the opening cysteine and the closing phenylalanine or tryptophan. D genes are given only for firm matches. Where a row states a size, it is once, few, many or the class of an expanded clone; other rows omit it.

J gene,D gene,V gene,clone size,CDR3 protein,CDR3 DNA
TRBJ2-2,NA,TRBV7-9,NA,CASSLVTYTGELFF,TGTGCCAGCAGCTTAGTCACTTACACCGGGGAGCTGTTTTTT
TRBJ1-1,NA,TRBV29-1,NA,CSVGKGDTEAFF,TGCAGCGTTGGCAAGGGGGACACTGAAGCTTTCTTT
TRBJ2-7,NA,TRBV10-3,NA,CAILAQTGYEQYF,TGTGCCATCTTGGCCCAGACAGGTTACGAGCAGTACTTC
TRBJ2-1,NA,TRBV28,once,CASREGGGDEQFF,TGTGCCAGCAGGGAAGGAGGGGGCGATGAGCAGTTCTTC
TRBJ1-1,NA,TRBV30,NA,CAWKRGNTEAFF,TGTGCCTGGAAGAGGGGGAACACTGAAGCTTTCTTT
TRBJ1-5,NA,TRBV6-1,once,CASSEAHGAVEPQHF,TGTGCCAGCAGTGAAGCCCACGGTGCGGTGGAGCCCCAGCATTTT
TRBJ1-1,NA,TRBV5-5,NA,CASSLEEGLRAFF,TGTGCCAGCAGCTTGGAAGAGGGACTAAGAGCTTTCTTT
TRBJ2-1,NA,TRBV20-1,NA,CSAERDNEQFF,TGCAGTGCAGAAAGGGACAATGAGCAGTTCTTC
TRBJ1-6,NA,TRBV5-4,NA,CASSLEGYNSPLHF,TGTGCCAGCAGCTTAGAGGGTTACAATTCACCCCTCCACTTT
TRBJ1-2,TRBD1,TRBV7-9,NA,CASSSTGVYGYTF,TGTGCCAGCAGCTCAACAGGGGTCTATGGCTACACCTTC
TRBJ2-5,TRBD2,TRBV7-2,NA,CASSLGSAGAETQYF,TGTGCCAGCAGCTTAGGTTCAGCGGGGGCAGAGACCCAGTACTTC
TRBJ2-2,NA,TRBV10-1,few,CATEDQNTGELFF,TGCGCCACCGAGGACCAAAACACCGGGGAGCTGTTTTTT
TRBJ1-2,NA,TRBV19,NA,CASSRTVSNYGYTF,TGTGCCAGTAGTCGAACAGTCTCTAACTATGGCTACACCTTC
TRBJ2-7,TRBD1,TRBV5-4,NA,CASSLMGQATYEQYF,TGTGCCAGCAGCTTGATGGGACAGGCTACCTACGAGCAGTACTTC
TRBJ1-3,TRBD1,TRBV6-1,NA,CASSDLTGRAGNTIYF,TGTGCCAGCAGTGACCTGACAGGGAGGGCTGGAAACACCATATATTTT
TRBJ2-1,NA,TRBV28,few,CASSTGPRVDEQFF,TGTGCCAGCAGTACGGGACCCAGAGTTGATGAGCAGTTCTTC
TRBJ1-1,TRBD1,TRBV27,once,CASSGGQGAGINTEAFF,TGTGCCAGCAGTGGGGGACAGGGGGCGGGAATAAACACTGAAGCTTTCTTT
TRBJ2-2,NA,TRBV10-1,NA,CASRARGYTGELFF,TGCGCCAGCAGGGCCAGGGGATACACCGGGGAGCTGTTTTTT
TRBJ2-2,NA,TRBV10-3,NA,CAISESGVAPANTGELFF,TGTGCCATCAGTGAGTCGGGTGTGGCCCCGGCGAACACCGGGGAGCTGTTTTTT
TRBJ2-2,NA,TRBV19,NA,CASSIFEGNTGELFF,TGTGCCAGTAGTATTTTCGAGGGGAACACCGGGGAGCTGTTTTTT
TRBJ1-1,NA,TRBV6-2/TRBV6-3,once,CASSYNRPSNTEAFF,TGTGCCAGCAGTTACAACAGGCCATCGAACACTGAAGCTTTCTTT
TRBJ1-1,NA,TRBV10-2,NA,CASSEPAGGNTEAFF,TGCGCCAGCAGTGAGCCGGCGGGAGGGAACACTGAAGCTTTCTTT
TRBJ2-3,TRBD2,TRBV4-2,NA,CASSLTGGLAQDTQYF,TGTGCCAGCAGCCTTACTGGGGGACTAGCGCAAGATACGCAGTATTTT
TRBJ1-6,NA,TRBV19,NA,CASSNRRDSPLHF,TGTGCCAGTAGCAACCGCCGGGATTCACCCCTCCACTTT
TRBJ1-1,NA,TRBV7-6,NA,CASSFQGGPVGTEAFF,TGTGCCAGCAGCTTCCAGGGAGGCCCCGTGGGCACTGAAGCTTTCTTT
TRBJ1-5,TRBD1,TRBV13,NA,CASSQGQNDQPQHF,TGTGCCAGCAGCCAGGGACAGAACGATCAGCCCCAGCATTTT
TRBJ2-2,TRBD2,TRBV7-2,NA,CASSFKAGGTGELFF,TGTGCCAGCAGCTTTAAAGCGGGGGGGACCGGGGAGCTGTTTTTT
TRBJ1-2,NA,TRBV28,NA,CASSLYGGNYGYTF,TGTGCCAGCAGTTTATATGGAGGGAACTATGGCTACACCTTC
TRBJ2-1,NA,TRBV9,once,CASSVVGSLDGEQFF,TGTGCCAGCAGCGTAGTGGGGTCGTTGGATGGTGAGCAGTTCTTC